Presented here are 24 T cell receptor beta chains from one specimen sequenced in a study of cytomegalovirus exposure and HLA in healthy donors. With 60 Vbeta and 13 Jbeta primers, the PCR was carried out. Assay: immunoSEQ multiplex PCR; the TCRdb copy retains only in-frame clones and omits some. This table holds approximately 110,000 clones, 77% found once. Sequencing was carried out using PBMCs. These receptors were taken from a human donor in good health.

The CDR3 bases are TGTGCCAGCAGTTACAACAAGGGGGTAGGGTATGGCTACACCTTC. Translating it yields CASSYNKGVGYGYTF. The chain is built from TRBV6-5 and TRBJ1-2; D might be TRBD1 (6 bases). V was shortened by 2 bases and J by 5 bases, with 15 bases between the two germline ends. Germline CDR1 and CDR2: MNHEY and SVGAGI. The CDR3 covers 15 residues.

V is TRBV5-1 and J is TRBJ2-3; the match to TRBD2 covers 13 bases. J was trimmed by 3 bases and V by 0 bases; bases with no gene match: 4. The germline gives CDR1 SGHRS, CDR2 YFSETQ. The CDR3 has 17 residues. As DNA, the CDR3 is TGCGCCAGCAGCTTGGGACTAGCGGGAGGCCGTACAGATACGCAGTATTTT. Translating gives CASSLGLAGGRTDTQYF.

The V call is TRBV19, the J call TRBJ2-2, with a weak D call TRBD2 (7 bases). V dropped 2 bases and J dropped 2 bases, with 15 bases sitting between them. This CDR3 is built from 17 residues. Per germline, CDR1 LNHDA and CDR2 SQIVND (reference sequence). Here the CDR3 reads CASSIRGGWANTGELFF. The CDR3 region has the DNA TGTGCCAGTAGTATAAGGGGGGGTTGGGCCAACACCGGGGAGCTGTTTTTT. Drawing the rest from reference TRBV19 and TRBJ2-2, the complete variable domain is DGGITQSPKYLFRKEGQNVTLSCEQNLNHDAMYWYRQDPGQGLRLIYYSQIVNDFQKGDIAEGYSVSREKKESFPLTVTSAQKNPTAFYLCASSIRGGWANTGELFFGEGSRLTVL.

The chain couples TRBV5-4 to TRBJ2-5; 7 bases agree with TRBD2. J lost 7 bases, V lost 2 bases, and 11 bases had no gene match. The CDR3 totals 15 residues. Germline V lookup: CDR1 SGHNT, CDR2 YYREEE (reference sequence). CDR3 DNA sequence: TGTGCCAGCAGCTTCCCGGGACTATCGTTGGGGACCCAGTACTTC. As protein: CASSFPGLSLGTQYF. Variable domain in full (rest from reference TRBV5-4 and TRBJ2-5): ETGVTQSPTHLIKTRGQQVTLRCSSQSGHNTVSWYQQALGQGPQFIFQYYREEENGRGNFPPRFSGLQFPNYSSELNVNALELDDSALYLCASSFPGLSLGTQYFGPGTRLLVL.

The V gene is TRBV15, the J gene TRBJ2-3, with TRBD2 matching 13 bases. Germline V gene sequence: CDR1 LNHNV, CDR2 YYDKDF (reference sequence). The length of the CDR3 is 19 residues. The V and J ends lost 3 bases and 4 bases, in that order; junction bases with no gene match: 13. CDR3 region: CATSSYTLSGLAGADTQYF. Written as DNA, the CDR3 is TGTGCCACCAGCAGCTATACCCTCTCCGGACTAGCGGGAGCAGATACGCAGTATTTT.

The table lists this clone with a few counts. Sequence at one end of the junction differs from germline and may be a read error. J is TRBJ2-5 and V is TRBV28; D might be TRBD2 (5 bases). Germline values: CDR1 MDHEN, CDR2 SYDVKM. This CDR3 comprises 10 residues. CDR3 sequence: CASSFGGRHF. DNA for the CDR3: TGTGCCAGCAGTTTCGGAGGTAGGCACTTC.

V and J are TRBV6-5 and TRBJ1-4; D is ambiguous. V was pared by 6 bases and J by 1 base, with 12 bases between. The CDR3 sequence is 15 residues long. Germline-derived CDR1 and CDR2 are MNHEY and SVGAGI. CDR3 sequence reads: CASRGRGGTNEKLFF. The CDR3 region has the DNA TGTGCCAGCAGAGGACGGGGAGGAACTAATGAAAAACTGTTTTTT.

This chain links TRBV19 with TRBJ2-7, with 8 nucleotides matching TRBD2. The length of the CDR3 is 20 residues. The trim removed 1 base at V and 1 base at J, leaving 18 bases unmatched. Germline loops: CDR1 LNHDA, CDR2 SQIVND (reference sequence). CDR3 coding DNA: TGTGCCAGTAGTATAGGCCGGGGGGGCGGGAGAGGACTCAATTCCTACGAGCAGTACTTC. Encoded protein: CASSIGRGGGRGLNSYEQYF.

V is TRBV2 and J is TRBJ2-7; 10 positions match TRBD1. The V and J ends lost 8 bases and 7 bases, in that order; junction bases with no gene match: 14. CDR1 and CDR2 from the germline V gene are SNHLY and FYNNEI. This CDR3 has 15 amino acids. CDR3 sequence: CASVRDRGFTGEQYF. Here the CDR3 DNA reads TGTGCCAGCGTAAGGGACAGGGGCTTTACGGGGGAGCAGTACTTC.

The J gene is TRBJ2-3, the V gene TRBV6-4, with D possibly being TRBD2 (5 bases). Germline lookup yields CDR1 MRHNA and CDR2 SNTAGT. The CDR3 loop spans 15 amino acids. Trimming removed 0 bases at V and 0 bases at J, with 7 bases between. CDR3 protein: CASSDSRDSTDTQYF. Written as DNA, the CDR3 is TGTGCCAGCAGTGACTCGAGGGATAGCACAGATACGCAGTATTTT.

The V gene is TRBV5-1, the J gene TRBJ2-1; 11 nucleotides agree with TRBD2. V shed 1 base, J shed 7 bases, and the junction held 4 bases outside the gene matches. The length of the CDR3 is 15 residues. Per germline, CDR1 SGHRS and CDR2 YFSETQ. The CDR3 reads CASSLMASGRNEQFF. The CDR3 nucleotides read TGCGCCAGCAGCTTGATGGCTAGCGGGAGGAATGAGCAGTTCTTC.

The chain joins TRBV5-1 to TRBJ2-5; 7 bases fit TRBD2. The CDR3 totals 13 residues. Germline loops: CDR1 SGHRS, CDR2 YFSETQ. J gave up 0 bases and V 6 bases, and 2 bases lay outside the gene matches. CDR3 in amino acids: CASTRGDQETQYF. The CDR3, as DNA: TGCGCCAGCACCCGGGGGGACCAAGAGACCCAGTACTTC.

The CDR3 spells CASSLRQGSRDSPLHF. In DNA, the CDR3 is TGTGCCAGCAGCTTAAGGCAGGGGAGTAGAGACTCACCCCTCCACTTT. The rearrangement joins TRBV7-9 to TRBJ1-6, with a weak D call TRBD1 (6 bases). Between the trimmed V and J ends, which lost 2 bases and 10 bases, there was a span of 18 bases. Germline loops: CDR1 SEHNR, CDR2 FQNEAQ (reference sequence). There are 16 residues in the CDR3.

The chain is built from TRBV7-9 and TRBJ2-2; TRBD1 might be the D (5 bases). V shed 5 bases and J shed 2 bases, with 15 bases lying between them. Germline V gene lookup returns CDR1 SEHNR and CDR2 FQNEAQ (reference sequence). The CDR3 covers 16 residues. The CDR3 sequence is CASSPFGQTNTGELFF. CDR3 coding DNA: TGTGCCAGCAGCCCATTCGGACAAACCAACACCGGGGAGCTGTTTTTT.

This chain links TRBV5-1 with TRBJ2-2, with TRBD1 matching 10 bases. J lost 5 bases, V lost 4 bases, and 5 bases had no gene match. Germline V gene data show CDR1 as SGHRS and CDR2 as YFSETQ. The CDR3 consists of 15 residues. CDR3 sequence: CASSERTGGTGELFF. The CDR3 DNA reads TGCGCCAGCAGCGAAAGGACAGGGGGAACCGGGGAGCTGTTTTTT.

J is TRBJ2-7 and V is TRBV29-1; TRBD1 is a possible D gene (5 bases). CDR3 length: 13 residues. The V end lost 3 bases, the J end lost 1 base, and 10 bases lay between the germline ends. Germline CDR1 SQVTM, CDR2 ANQGSEA. The CDR3 sequence is CSVDDGQSYEQYF. The CDR3 nucleotides are TGCAGCGTTGACGACGGACAATCCTACGAGCAGTACTTC.

The chain combines TRBV5-4 with TRBJ2-1; maybe TRBD2 (6 bases). The germline V gene encodes CDR1 SGHNT and CDR2 YYREEE (reference sequence). This CDR3 has 16 amino acids. V lost 4 bases and J lost 0, with 14 bases in between. CDR3 sequence: CASSPASGRSYNEQFF. The CDR3 nucleotides read TGTGCCAGCAGCCCCGCGAGCGGGCGCTCCTACAATGAGCAGTTCTTC.

The gene calls are TRBV18 and TRBJ2-4; D is possibly TRBD2 (6 bases). CDR1 is KGHSH and CDR2 is LQKENI in the germline V gene. V was shortened by 4 bases and J by 13 bases, with 14 bases between the two germline ends. The CDR3 is made up of 12 amino acids. The CDR3 sequence is CASSQPGTPQYF. CDR3 DNA: TGTGCCAGCTCACAACCCGGGACTCCCCAGTACTTC.

This chain joins TRBV6-5 and TRBJ1-4; 10 bases line up with TRBD1. Germline V gene sequence: CDR1 MNHEY, CDR2 SVGAGI. This CDR3 contains 15 residues. The J segment lost 2 bases and the V segment lost 7 bases, leaving 4 bases of the junction unmatched. This CDR3 is CASTRQGATNEKLFF. The CDR3 region has the DNA TGTGCCAGCACTAGACAGGGGGCGACTAATGAAAAACTGTTTTTT.

This clone was observed a single time. The rearrangement links TRBV10-2 to TRBJ1-5; D is possibly TRBD1 (5 bases). This CDR3 region has 13 residues. V was trimmed by 5 bases and J by 7 bases, leaving 12 bases between them. Germline values: CDR1 WSHSY, CDR2 SAAADI. CDR3 bases: TGCGCCAGCAGTTTAGGGGTCGGGCAGCCCCAGCATTTT. This translates into CASSLGVGQPQHF.

The V and J genes are TRBV19 and TRBJ1-2; no clear D. This CDR3 spans 14 amino acids. Trimming cost V 3 bases and J 1 base, with 9 bases left between them. The germline CDR1 and CDR2 sequences are LNHDA and SQIVND (reference sequence). CDR3 bases: TGTGCCAGTAGTATGATACGGGGTAACTATGGCTACACCTTC. It translates to CASSMIRGNYGYTF.

The genes are TRBV9 and TRBJ2-1; D is unresolved. The germline CDR1 and CDR2 sequences are SGDLS and YYNGEE. CDR3 length: 16 amino acids. The ends were cut back, 0 bases at V and 0 bases at J, with 10 bases in the middle. The CDR3 coding sequence is TGTGCCAGCAGCGTAGGAGGTTCGAGCTCCTACAATGAGCAGTTCTTC. It yields the protein CASSVGGSSSYNEQFF.

This chain joins TRBV27 and TRBJ2-2, with 10 nucleotides matching TRBD2. With 5 bases clipped from V and 5 bases from J, the junction kept 8 bases outside the gene matches. The CDR3 covers 16 residues. Germline V lookup: CDR1 MNHEY, CDR2 SMNVEV (reference sequence). CDR3 in amino acids: CASSPSGRAGTGELFF. CDR3 in DNA: TGTGCCAGCAGTCCAAGCGGGAGGGCCGGTACCGGGGAGCTGTTTTTT.

J is TRBJ2-7 and V is TRBV28; D call uncertain. The CDR3 has 14 residues. Germline CDR1 MDHEN, CDR2 SYDVKM. Trimming cost V 2 bases and J 2 bases, with 10 bases left between them. CDR3 protein: CASSLPGTTYEQYF. For the CDR3, the DNA is TGTGCCAGCAGTTTACCCGGAACTACCTACGAGCAGTACTTC.